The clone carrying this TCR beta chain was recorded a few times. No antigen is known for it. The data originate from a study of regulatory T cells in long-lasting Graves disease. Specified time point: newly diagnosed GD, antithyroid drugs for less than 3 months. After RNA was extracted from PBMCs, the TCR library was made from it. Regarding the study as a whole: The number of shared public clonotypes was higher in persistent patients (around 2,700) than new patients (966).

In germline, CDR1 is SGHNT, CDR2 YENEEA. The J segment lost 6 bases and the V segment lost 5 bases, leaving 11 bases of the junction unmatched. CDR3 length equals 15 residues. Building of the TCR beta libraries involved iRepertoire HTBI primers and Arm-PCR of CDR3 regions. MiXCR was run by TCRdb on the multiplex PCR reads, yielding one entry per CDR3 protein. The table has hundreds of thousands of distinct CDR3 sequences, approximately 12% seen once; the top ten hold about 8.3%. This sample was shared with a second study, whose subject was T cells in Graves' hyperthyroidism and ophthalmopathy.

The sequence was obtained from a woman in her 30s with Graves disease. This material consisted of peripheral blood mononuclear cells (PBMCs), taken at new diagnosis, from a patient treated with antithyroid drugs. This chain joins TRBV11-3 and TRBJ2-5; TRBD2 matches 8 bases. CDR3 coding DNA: TGTGCCAGCAGCCTGGGGCGGGAGGTAGGAAAGACCCAGTACTTC. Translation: CASSLGREVGKTQYF.